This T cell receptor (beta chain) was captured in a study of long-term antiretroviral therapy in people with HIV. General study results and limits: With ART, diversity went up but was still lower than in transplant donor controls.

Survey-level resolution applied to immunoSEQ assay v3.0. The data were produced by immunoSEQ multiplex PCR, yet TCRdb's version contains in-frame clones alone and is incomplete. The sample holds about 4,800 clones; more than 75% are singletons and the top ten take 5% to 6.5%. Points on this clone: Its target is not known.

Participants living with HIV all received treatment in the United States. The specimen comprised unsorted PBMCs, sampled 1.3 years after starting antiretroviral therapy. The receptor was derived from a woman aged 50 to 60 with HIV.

The CDR3 loop reads CASSPPGPGNNEQFF. For the CDR3, the DNA is TGTGCCAGCTCACCGCCGGGTCCGGGAAACAATGAGCAGTTCTTC. The rearrangement links TRBV18 to TRBJ2-1; possibly TRBD2 for D (5 bases). The V and J ends lost 3 bases and 5 bases respectively, with 14 bases between them. Germline CDR1 is KGHSH and CDR2 is LQKENI. The CDR3 consists of 15 residues.